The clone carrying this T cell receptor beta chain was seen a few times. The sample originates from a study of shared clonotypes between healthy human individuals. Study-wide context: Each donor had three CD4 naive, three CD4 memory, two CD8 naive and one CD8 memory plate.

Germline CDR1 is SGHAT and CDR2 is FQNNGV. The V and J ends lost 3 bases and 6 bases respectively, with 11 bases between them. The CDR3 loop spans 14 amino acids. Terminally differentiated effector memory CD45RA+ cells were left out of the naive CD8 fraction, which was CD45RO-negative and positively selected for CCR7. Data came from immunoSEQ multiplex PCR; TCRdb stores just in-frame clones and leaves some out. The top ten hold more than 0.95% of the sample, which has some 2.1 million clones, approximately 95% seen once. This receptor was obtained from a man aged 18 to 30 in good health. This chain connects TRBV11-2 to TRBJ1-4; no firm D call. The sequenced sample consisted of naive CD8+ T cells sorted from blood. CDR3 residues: CASSFPNKDEKLFF. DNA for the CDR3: TGTGCCAGCAGCTTCCCTAATAAGGATGAAAAACTGTTTTTT.